Included here is one T cell receptor (beta chain) sequence, with context. This sample is part of a study of early T cells in non-severe SARS-CoV-2 infection. Study as a whole: Sequenced material consisted of bulk RNA (from unsorted whole blood), and chains were unpaired.

The CDR3 spans 15 residues. Between the trimmed V and J ends, which lost 2 bases and 5 bases, there was a span of 15 bases. Germline V gene data show CDR1 as MGHRA and CDR2 as YSYEKL. Each single cDNA molecule received a unique molecular identifier. TCRdb re-called the 5' RACE reads through MiXCR, storing one row per CDR3 protein. The table lists 75,000 or so distinct CDR3 sequences, 10% to 15% of them singletons. The receptor comes from an adult who was a healthcare worker with PCR-confirmed SARS-CoV-2 infection or an uninfected control (not recorded which). Sequencing was performed on whole blood. The chain recombines TRBV4-1 with TRBJ1-2; D is possibly TRBD1 (5 bases). CDR3 in DNA: TGCGCCAGCAGCCAATCAGGGTTCGAACGGTATGGCTACACCTTC. It is translated as CASSQSGFERYGYTF.